This T cell receptor beta chain was sequenced for a study of OX40 agonist ivuxolimab in advanced cancers. Study-level information: Intravenous ivuxolimab at 0.01 to 10 mg/kg was given to patients every 2 weeks.

V shed 4 bases and J 8 bases; nucleotides not matched to a gene: 4. The CDR3 contains 13 residues. CDR1 and CDR2 (germline): SGHAT, FQNNGV. Assay: immunoSEQ multiplex PCR; the TCRdb copy retains only in-frame clones and omits some. The table records over 75,000 clones, more than 75% of them present only once. Remarks on this clone: Its specificity is unknown.

It was autoimmune disease history or systemic immunosuppression that excluded patients. General observations from the study: Average numbers of expanded clones were greater in CD8+ T cells than in CD4+.

This chain connects TRBV11-2 to TRBJ2-3; 9 bases align to TRBD2. Sample: CD4+ or CD8+ T cells sorted from blood, taken in a trial of the OX40 agonist ivuxolimab. This TCR derives from an adult with an advanced solid tumor such as melanoma, head and neck, liver or kidney cancer. The CDR3 DNA reads TGTGCCAGCAGCTCTAGCGGGGCCGGTACGCAGTATTTT. Amino acids: CASSSSGAGTQYF.